This entry lists 16 T cell receptor beta chains sequenced from one sample in a study of blood T cell repertoires in COVID-19. Here immunoSEQ multiplex PCR was the method, and the copy in TCRdb shows in-frame clones only, minus some. The sample includes 450,000 to 600,000 clones, about 90% seen only once; the top ten take approximately 0.7%. The sample consisted of PBMCs or T cells enriched from blood (not recorded which). The source of these receptors is a woman between 18 and 29 years old who had recovered from COVID-19.

The chain joins TRBV20-1 to TRBJ2-1; 8 nucleotides match TRBD2. The germline V gene has CDR1 DFQATT and CDR2 SNEGSKA (reference sequence). V was pared by 6 bases and J by 8 bases, with 3 bases of the junction left unmatched. This CDR3 is 11 amino acids long. CDR3 sequence: CSAPGGDEQFF. CDR3 in DNA: TGCAGTGCCCCCGGGGGGGATGAGCAGTTCTTC.

V and J are TRBV10-2 and TRBJ1-2, with TRBD1 matching 7 bases. The CDR3 has 12 residues. Germline V CDR1 and CDR2: WSHSY, SAAADI. The V gene end was trimmed by 5 bases and the J gene end by 8 bases; junction bases not matched to a gene: 5. CDR3: CASSTGQAGYTF. DNA of the CDR3: TGCGCCAGCAGTACCGGACAGGCCGGCTACACCTTC.

This sequence joins TRBV5-6 and TRBJ2-1, with a weak D call TRBD2 (5 bases). The CDR3 contains 15 residues. V was clipped by 0 bases and J by 4 bases, with 11 bases between them. Germline loops: CDR1 SGHDT, CDR2 YYEEEE. This CDR3 reads CASSLVRAIYNEQFF. The CDR3, as DNA: TGTGCCAGCAGCTTGGTGCGGGCGATTTACAATGAGCAGTTCTTC.

The chain has TRBV12-5 and TRBJ1-1, with D maybe TRBD1 (5 bases). Trimming left V 3 bases short and J 3 bases short, with 11 bases between. The germline V gene has CDR1 LGHNT and CDR2 FRNRAP. The CDR3 length is 14 residues. CDR3 nucleotide sequence: TGTGCTAGTGGTTTATCGGAACAGGACACTGAAGCTTTCTTT. Amino acids: CASGLSEQDTEAFF.

The V gene is TRBV27, the J gene TRBJ1-2, with 7 bases lining up with TRBD1. This CDR3 is built from 20 residues. Germline lookup yields CDR1 MNHEY and CDR2 SMNVEV (reference sequence). V shed 6 bases, J shed 0 bases, and the junction held 22 bases outside the gene matches. This CDR3 reads CASSPYPYRGLLFANYGYTF. CDR3 sequence (DNA): TGTGCCAGCAGCCCCTACCCGTACAGGGGTCTCTTATTCGCTAACTATGGCTACACCTTC.

J is TRBJ2-7 and V is TRBV4-1, with TRBD1 matching 8 bases. This CDR3 spans 15 amino acids. Per germline, CDR1 MGHRA and CDR2 YSYEKL. Trimming at V came to 4 bases and at J to 5 bases, leaving 10 bases not matched to a gene. The CDR3 is CASSRVQGVGDEQYF. CDR3 sequence (DNA): TGCGCCAGCAGCCGTGTACAGGGGGTAGGGGACGAGCAGTACTTC.

V gene TRBV2 combines with J gene TRBJ2-5; D is possibly TRBD2 (5 bases). Germline CDR1 reads SNHLY; CDR2 reads FYNNEI. V lost 5 bases to trimming and J lost 3 bases, with 28 bases between them. The CDR3 is 19 residues long. The CDR3 spells CASSLASRRSPSREETQYF. CDR3 sequence (DNA): TGTGCCAGCAGTCTAGCATCTCGTCGTAGTCCGAGTAGGGAAGAGACCCAGTACTTC.

The chain carries TRBV5-6 and TRBJ1-2; TRBD1 matches at 7 bases. Germline V gene sequence: CDR1 SGHDT, CDR2 YYEEEE. The CDR3 is 14 residues long. The trim removed 6 bases at V and 1 base at J, leaving 6 bases unmatched. CDR3 amino acids: CASTKGQNNYGYTF. The DNA for the CDR3 is TGTGCCAGCACCAAGGGACAGAATAACTATGGCTACACCTTC.

This sequence joins TRBV7-9 and TRBJ1-1; 8 bases are shared with TRBD1. Germline V gene sequence: CDR1 SEHNR, CDR2 FQNEAQ (reference sequence). The CDR3 sequence is 17 residues long. V was pared by 2 bases and J by 3 bases, with 11 bases of the junction left unmatched. The CDR3 reads CASSLTDRGKKDTEAFF. The CDR3 nucleotides read TGTGCCAGCAGCTTAACCGACAGGGGCAAAAAGGACACTGAAGCTTTCTTT. Full variable domain (rest looked up from reference TRBV7-9 and TRBJ1-1): DTGVSQNPRHKITKRGQNVTFRCDPISEHNRLYWYRQTLGQGPEFLTYFQNEAQLEKSRLLSDRFSAERPKGSFSTLEIQRTEQGDSAMYLCASSLTDRGKKDTEAFFGQGTRLTVV.

The V and J genes are TRBV3-1 (or the pseudogene TRBV3-2) and TRBJ1-2, with D possibly matching TRBD1 (6 bases). This CDR3 spans 15 amino acids. Trimming shortened V by 6 bases and J by 4 bases, and 18 bases separated the two germline ends. The V gene's germline CDR1 is LGHDT and CDR2 YNNKEL (reference sequence). The CDR3 is CASRKGGGAGYGYTF. The CDR3, as DNA: TGTGCCAGCAGGAAGGGGGGAGGGGCGGGCTATGGCTACACCTTC.

The CDR3 protein is CAISEAGGGNTEAFF. For the CDR3, the DNA is TGTGCCATCAGTGAGGCGGGGGGCGGGAACACTGAAGCTTTCTTT. The chain couples TRBV10-3 to TRBJ1-1; a weak D match, TRBD1 (6 bases). The V gene's germline CDR1 is ENHRY and CDR2 SYGVKD. Trimming pared 2 bases from V and 1 base from J, leaving 11 bases between. The CDR3 is 15 residues long.

The V call is TRBV18, the J call TRBJ2-7; possibly TRBD1 for D (5 bases). This CDR3 is 16 amino acids long. Germline loops: CDR1 KGHSH, CDR2 LQKENI. With 3 bases removed from V and 1 base from J, the gap between germline ends came to 16 bases. CDR3 loop: CASSPVVSRGSYEQYF. DNA of the CDR3: TGTGCCAGCTCACCGGTCGTTTCTAGGGGTTCCTACGAGCAGTACTTC.

This chain uses TRBV3-1 (or the pseudogene TRBV3-2) with TRBJ2-7, with D perhaps TRBD2 (5 bases). Trimming removed 1 base at V and 6 bases at J, with 13 bases between. This CDR3 region has 14 residues. Germline V lookup: CDR1 LGHDT, CDR2 YNNKEL (reference sequence). CDR3 nucleotide sequence: TGTGCCAGCAGCCAAGGTGCAGAAGGGAGCGAGCAGTACTTC. Residues: CASSQGAEGSEQYF.

The rearrangement uses TRBV5-1 and TRBJ1-2, with 8 bases matching TRBD1. Germline CDR1 and CDR2: SGHRS and YFSETQ. Germline trimming cut 5 bases from V and 3 bases from J; bases unmatched to any gene: 9. This CDR3 is built from 15 residues. CDR3 sequence: CASSIAPGGHYGYTF. CDR3 DNA: TGCGCCAGCAGTATCGCCCCAGGGGGCCACTATGGCTACACCTTC.

The rearrangement uses TRBV3-1 (or the pseudogene TRBV3-2) and TRBJ1-5, with a tentative D call TRBD1 (6 bases). The CDR3 totals 15 residues. Germline V gives CDR1 LGHDT, CDR2 YNNKEL (reference sequence). V was trimmed by 0 bases and J by 7 bases, leaving 13 bases between them. The CDR3 region is CASSQDTGRNQPQHF. The DNA for the CDR3 is TGTGCCAGCAGCCAAGATACAGGGAGAAACCAGCCCCAGCATTTT.

CDR3 in DNA: TGCGCCAGCAGCCAAGGGGCCGGGGACTATGGCTACACCTTC. Translation: CASSQGAGDYGYTF. This sequence joins TRBV4-1 and TRBJ1-2; D is unresolved. Trimming removed 1 base from V and 3 bases from J, with 9 bases in between. Germline CDR1 reads MGHRA; CDR2 reads YSYEKL. CDR3 length equals 14 residues.